The T cell receptor beta chain under discussion was sequenced for a study of radiation and T cells in renal cell carcinoma (TCRdb year 2020). For the wider study: Samples came from a clinical trial, in which primary renal cell carcinomas received 15 Gy stereotactic body radiation therapy followed by nephrectomy 4 weeks later. Across all 50 or so samples, approximately 4,000,000 unique CDR3 nucleotide sequences, encoding approximately 2.5 million unique CDR3 amino acid sequences, were identified. In total, fewer than 55 samples, comprising 25 or so tumors and 27 peripheral blood samples, were subjected to TCR beta sequencing. Overall results and qualifications from the work: Because pretreatment tumor biopsies were not available, the study could not determine whether clonotypes were already present within the tumor at baseline. In blood, the top tumor clonotypes increased from baseline to 2 weeks after radiation and then shrank by 4 weeks, which suggests a temporary expansion of tumor-resident clones. The single-armed trial design could not address effects of radiation dose or scheduling on the TCR repertoire. Dynamics of the blood repertoire were not tracked past 4 weeks after treatment.

Following the manufacturer's recommendations, the immunoSEQ kit was used to generate TCR beta libraries from genomic DNA. Library preparation used a first multiplex PCR with proprietary primers, then a second PCR adding unique barcodes, with bead cleanups after each round. Each sample batch included a kit-provided positive control reaction and a negative control reaction. The final libraries were assessed on an Agilent 4200 TapeStation D1000 ScreenTape, pooled by volume, and quantified by qPCR. Sequencing ran on an Illumina NextSeq500 with a MidOutput 150-cycle cartridge, using 156 Read1 and 15 Index1 cycles with kit custom primers. The pooled library was loaded at approximately 1.1 pM with an approximately 20% PhiX control spike-in. Per the original workflow: Vendor-processed data were analyzed in R, with a clonotype defined as all T cells sharing the same CDR3 nucleotide sequence. For clone abundance analyses, frequencies were normalized to the 10,000 most abundant clones in each sample. Public T cell clones, averaging fewer than five per sample, were removed before analysis. An abundance difference of at least 32-fold between compartments was the criterion for calling clonotypes tumor-enriched or baseline blood-enriched. Clonotypes expanded or contracted between blood time points were identified with a beta-binomial differential abundance model. Similarity between tumor and blood repertoires was quantified using the Baroni-Urbani and Buser coefficient, and groups were compared with two-tailed Wilcoxon tests in R. TCRdb obtained this table from immuneACCESS and retained in-frame rearrangements with V and J assigned. These tables miss some clones; where compared with another copy, unresolved V genes account for less than half of the shortfall, and the remainder is unexplained. Clone size and the V and J calls come from that table; the DNA yielded D and trimming. This sample comprises 120,000 to 150,000 clones, 75% to 90% of them detected only once. Roughly a quarter of the sample goes to the ten largest clones.

Points on this clone: What this receptor recognizes is not known. It has no much larger one-base neighbor in the sample; base qualities were not kept.

V is pruned by 4 bases and J by 0 bases, leaving 9 bases of the junction without a gene match. CDR1 and CDR2, looked up from the germline V gene, are SNHLY and FYNNEI. The CDR3, from cysteine to phenylalanine, totals 16 residues. Only the CDR3 DNA stays, 48 bases, in frame from base 1. Taken with the paper, the label for time point translates to: baseline pretreatment blood. The sample's treatment or condition label, decoded: 15 Gy SBRT to primary tumor, nephrectomy 4 weeks later. To track tumor-enriched clonotypes, serial peripheral blood was sampled from radiation-treated patients at baseline and at 2 weeks and 4 weeks after SBRT. All patients had renal cell carcinoma with clear cell pathology. Genomic DNA for TCR sequencing was prepared using the QIAamp DNA Blood Mini Kit (Qiagen). The analyses included only samples that passed all quality control checks.

Source: blood, taken from a patient whose treatment included radiotherapy and nephrectomy. The sequence was obtained from a woman in her 50s with renal cell carcinoma. The chain employs TRBV2 and TRBJ2-7, with 7 bases matching TRBD1. The DNA sequence follows: TGTGCCAGCAGTGGGACCCGGGACAGAAACTCCTACGAGCAGTACTTC. This sequence encodes CASSGTRDRNSYEQYF.